A single sample gave rise to the 9 T cell receptor beta chains below, sequenced in a study of siplizumab effects on memory and regulatory T cells. The table came from immunoSEQ multiplex PCR; TCRdb's copy has only in-frame clones and leaves some out. The data hold tens of thousands of clones, with approximately 95% observed a single time. Sample: CD8+ T cells sorted from blood. The origin of the receptors is a human donor in good health.

The genes are TRBV7-9 and TRBJ1-4; 9 bases are shared with TRBD1. The CDR3 extends over 15 amino acids. In germline, CDR1 is SEHNR, CDR2 FQNEAQ (reference sequence). The junction had 5 bases not matched to a gene; V was cut back by 5 bases and J by 4 bases. In DNA, the CDR3 is TGTGCCAGCAGCGGAACAGGGGGCGTTAATGAAAAACTGTTTTTT. This sequence encodes CASSGTGGVNEKLFF.

This clone appeared once. The chain combines TRBV19 with TRBJ2-4; TRBD2 might be the D (6 bases). This CDR3 contains 15 residues. The germline V and J ends were trimmed by 3 bases and 5 bases, with 14 bases remaining between them. Germline lookup yields CDR1 LNHDA and CDR2 SQIVND (reference sequence). CDR3 amino acids: CASSIWLTGENIQYF. CDR3 sequence (DNA): TGTGCCAGTAGTATTTGGTTGACGGGAGAAAACATTCAGTACTTC.

V usage is TRBV6-1 and J usage is TRBJ2-7; D possibly corresponds to TRBD1 (6 bases). The CDR3 extends over 15 amino acids. The V gene's germline CDR1 is MNHNS and CDR2 SASEGT. The germline V and J ends were trimmed by 2 bases and 3 bases, with 14 bases remaining between them. The CDR3 nucleotides read TGTGCCAGCAGTGAAATTGATAGCAGGGGCTACGAGCAGTACTTC. Its translation: CASSEIDSRGYEQYF.

This sequence joins TRBV9 and TRBJ2-3; TRBD1 or TRBD2 may be the D gene (5 bases each). Germline V gene sequence: CDR1 SGDLS, CDR2 YYNGEE. Trimming left V 3 bases short and J 0 bases short, with 14 bases between. The CDR3 length is 16 residues. CDR3 DNA sequence: TGTGCCAGCAGCGACACGGGACGACCAAGCACAGATACGCAGTATTTT. This codes for CASSDTGRPSTDTQYF.

This chain joins TRBV19 and TRBJ2-1, with TRBD2 identical over 12 bases. The germline gives CDR1 LNHDA, CDR2 SQIVND (reference sequence). CDR3 length: 16 residues. Trimming cost V 3 bases and J 6 bases; bases outside gene matches: 6. The DNA for the CDR3 is TGTGCCAGTAGTATTAGACTAGCGGGAGTCGGCAATGAGCAGTTCTTC. Encoded protein: CASSIRLAGVGNEQFF.

This rearrangement joins TRBV19 to TRBJ1-5, with D unclear. In germline, CDR1 is LNHDA, CDR2 SQIVND (reference sequence). V lost 4 bases to trimming and J lost 3 bases, with 13 bases between them. The CDR3 loop spans 15 amino acids. Here the CDR3 DNA reads TGTGCCAGTAGTACCTGGGCCACCCCCAATCAGCCCCAGCATTTT. This encodes CASSTWATPNQPQHF.

The J gene is TRBJ2-2, the V gene TRBV14, with 9 bases fitting TRBD2. The germline V gene has CDR1 SGHDN and CDR2 FVKESK. The CDR3 length is 15 residues. J lost 1 base, V lost 6 bases, and 3 bases had no gene match. The CDR3 DNA reads TGTGCCAGCAGTCGGACTAGCGAGAACACCGGGGAGCTGTTTTTT. This translates into CASSRTSENTGELFF.

The chain carries TRBV6-5 and TRBJ2-5; 9 bases are a match to TRBD2. The DNA end lines up better with TRBJ2-7; the J call may be wrong. Germline V gene lookup returns CDR1 MNHEY and CDR2 SVGAGI. The CDR3 consists of 16 residues. In DNA, the CDR3 is TGTGCCAGCAGTTACTCTAGCGGGAGCCAAACCTACGAGCAGTACTTC. This sequence encodes CASSYSSGSQTYEQYF.

The sample holds one count of this clone. This rearrangement joins TRBV6-6 to TRBJ1-1; D gene uncertain. The CDR3 totals 14 residues. Trimming cost V 0 bases and J 6 bases, with 11 bases left between them. Germline assignment: CDR1 MNHNY and CDR2 SVGAGI (reference sequence). CDR3: CASSYSWKGSEAFF. The CDR3 DNA sequence: TGTGCCAGCAGTTACTCGTGGAAGGGTTCTGAAGCTTTCTTT.